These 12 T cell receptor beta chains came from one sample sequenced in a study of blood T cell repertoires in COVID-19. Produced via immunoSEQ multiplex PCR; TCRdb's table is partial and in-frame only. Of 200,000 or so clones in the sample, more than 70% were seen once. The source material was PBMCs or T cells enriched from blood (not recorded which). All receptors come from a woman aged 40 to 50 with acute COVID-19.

The chain's CDR3 is CASAGAREFSGNTIYF. The CDR3 region has the DNA TGTGCCAGCGCGGGGGCAAGGGAGTTCTCTGGAAACACCATATATTTT. V gene TRBV27 combines with J gene TRBJ1-3; TRBD1 is a possible D gene (6 bases). V lost 8 bases and J 0 bases, leaving 17 bases between the germline ends. The CDR3 sequence is 16 residues long. From germline, CDR1 is MNHEY and CDR2 SMNVEV (reference sequence).

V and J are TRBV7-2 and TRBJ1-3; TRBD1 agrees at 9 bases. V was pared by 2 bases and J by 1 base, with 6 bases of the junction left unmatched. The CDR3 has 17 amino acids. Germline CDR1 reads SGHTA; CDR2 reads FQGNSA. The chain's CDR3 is CASSLPTGGVSGNTIYF. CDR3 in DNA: TGTGCCAGCAGCTTACCAACAGGGGGCGTATCTGGAAACACCATATATTTT.

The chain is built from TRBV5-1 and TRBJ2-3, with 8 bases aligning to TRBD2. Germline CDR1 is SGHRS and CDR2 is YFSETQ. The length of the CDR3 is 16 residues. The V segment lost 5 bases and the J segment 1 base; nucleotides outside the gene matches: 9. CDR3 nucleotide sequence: TGCGCCAGCAGACGTAGCGGGGTAACTCGCACAGATACGCAGTATTTT. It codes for CASRRSGVTRTDTQYF.

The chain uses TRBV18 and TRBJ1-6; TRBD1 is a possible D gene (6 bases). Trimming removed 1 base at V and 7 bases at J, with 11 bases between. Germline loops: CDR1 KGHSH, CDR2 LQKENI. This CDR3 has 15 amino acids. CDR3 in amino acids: CASSPQGQSNSPLHF. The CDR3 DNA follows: TGTGCCAGCTCACCACAAGGACAGTCAAATTCACCCCTCCACTTT.

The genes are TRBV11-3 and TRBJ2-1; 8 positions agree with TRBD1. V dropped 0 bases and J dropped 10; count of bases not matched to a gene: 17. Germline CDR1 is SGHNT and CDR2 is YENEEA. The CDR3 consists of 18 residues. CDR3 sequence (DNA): TGTGCCAGCAGCTTAGATGTGCAGGTGGGGGCAGGGGGCGTAGAGCAGTTCTTC. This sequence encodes CASSLDVQVGAGGVEQFF.

The CDR3 protein is CASSFPTGLSGETQYF. CDR3 sequence (DNA): TGTGCCAGCAGTTTTCCGACAGGGCTGTCGGGAGAGACCCAGTACTTC. The chain joins TRBV5-4 to TRBJ2-5; the match to TRBD1 covers 7 bases. The V and J ends lost 5 bases and 4 bases, in that order; junction bases with no gene match: 14. The CDR3 contains 16 residues. CDR1 and CDR2 from the germline V gene are SGHNT and YYREEE (reference sequence).

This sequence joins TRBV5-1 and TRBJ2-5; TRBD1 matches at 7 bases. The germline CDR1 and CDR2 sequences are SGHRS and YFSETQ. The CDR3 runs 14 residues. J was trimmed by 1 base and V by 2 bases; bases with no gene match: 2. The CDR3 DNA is TGCGCCAGCAGCTTTACAGGGGCCCAAGAGACCCAGTACTTC. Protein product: CASSFTGAQETQYF. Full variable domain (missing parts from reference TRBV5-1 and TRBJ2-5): KAGVTQTPRYLIKTRGQQVTLSCSPISGHRSVSWYQQTPGQGLQFLFEYFSETQRNKGNFPGRFSGRQFSNSRSEMNVSTLELGDSALYLCASSFTGAQETQYFGPGTRLLVL.

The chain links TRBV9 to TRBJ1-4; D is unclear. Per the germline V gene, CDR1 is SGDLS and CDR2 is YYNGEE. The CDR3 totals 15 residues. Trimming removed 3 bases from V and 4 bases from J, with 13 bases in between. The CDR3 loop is CASSGATDYNEKLFF. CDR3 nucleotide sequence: TGTGCCAGCAGCGGAGCGACGGACTATAATGAAAAACTGTTTTTT. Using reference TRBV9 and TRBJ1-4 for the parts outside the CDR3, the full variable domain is DSGVTQTPKHLITATGQRVTLRCSPRSGDLSVYWYQQSLDQGLQFLIQYYNGEERAKGNILERFSAQQFPDLHSELNLSSLELGDSALYFCASSGATDYNEKLFFGSGTQLSVL.

The CDR3 is CAISLESYGYTF. The CDR3 nucleotides read TGTGCCATCTCACTGGAGTCCTATGGCTACACCTTC. This sequence joins TRBV10-3 and TRBJ1-2; D is undetermined. The length of the CDR3 is 12 residues. Germline-derived CDR1 and CDR2 are ENHRY and SYGVKD. Trimming removed 8 bases from V and 4 bases from J, with 11 bases in between.

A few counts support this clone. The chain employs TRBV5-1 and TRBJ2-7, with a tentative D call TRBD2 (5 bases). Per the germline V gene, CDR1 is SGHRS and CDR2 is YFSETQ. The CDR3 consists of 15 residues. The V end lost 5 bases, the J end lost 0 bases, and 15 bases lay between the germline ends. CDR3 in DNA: TGCGCCAGCAGTCTAAGCGGATCTAGCTCCTACGAGCAGTACTTC. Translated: CASSLSGSSSYEQYF.

The CDR3 is CASSGGQWAGNTIYF. The CDR3 nucleotides read TGCGCCAGCAGCGGGGGACAGTGGGCTGGAAACACCATATATTTT. The V and J genes are TRBV5-1 and TRBJ1-3, with 7 bases that match TRBD1. The CDR3 extends over 15 amino acids. From germline, CDR1 is SGHRS and CDR2 YFSETQ. Losses at the gene ends were 4 bases for V and 2 bases for J; bases not matched to a gene: 6.

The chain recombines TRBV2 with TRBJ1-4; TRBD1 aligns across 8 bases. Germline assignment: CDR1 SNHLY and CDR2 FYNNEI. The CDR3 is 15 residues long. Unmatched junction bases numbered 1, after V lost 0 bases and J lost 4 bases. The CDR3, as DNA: TGTGCCAGCAGTGAAGCGGGACAGGATAATGAAAAACTGTTTTTT. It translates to CASSEAGQDNEKLFF.